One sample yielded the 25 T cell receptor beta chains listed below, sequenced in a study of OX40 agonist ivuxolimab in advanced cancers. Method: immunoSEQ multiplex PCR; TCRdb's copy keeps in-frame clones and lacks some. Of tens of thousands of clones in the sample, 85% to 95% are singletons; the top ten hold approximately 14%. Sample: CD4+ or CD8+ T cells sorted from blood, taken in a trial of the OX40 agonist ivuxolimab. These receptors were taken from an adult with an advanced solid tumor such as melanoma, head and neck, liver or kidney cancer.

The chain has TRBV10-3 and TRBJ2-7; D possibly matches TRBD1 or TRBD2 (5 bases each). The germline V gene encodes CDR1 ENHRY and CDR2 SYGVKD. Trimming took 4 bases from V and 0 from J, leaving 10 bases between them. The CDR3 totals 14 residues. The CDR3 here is CAISVAGSSYEQYF. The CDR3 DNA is TGTGCCATCAGTGTGGCAGGGAGCTCCTACGAGCAGTACTTC.

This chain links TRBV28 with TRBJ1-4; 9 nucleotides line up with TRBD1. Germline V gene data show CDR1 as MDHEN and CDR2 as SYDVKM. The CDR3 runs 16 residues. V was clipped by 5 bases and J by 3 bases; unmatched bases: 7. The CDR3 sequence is CASSTHRGPANEKLFF. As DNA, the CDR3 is TGTGCCAGCAGTACCCACAGGGGGCCGGCTAATGAAAAACTGTTTTTT.

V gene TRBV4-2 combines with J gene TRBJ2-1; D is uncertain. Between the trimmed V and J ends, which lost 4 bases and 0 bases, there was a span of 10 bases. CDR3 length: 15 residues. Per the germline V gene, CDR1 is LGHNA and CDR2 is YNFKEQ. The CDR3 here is CASSLGNPSYNEQFF. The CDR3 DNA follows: TGTGCCAGCAGCCTCGGTAATCCCTCCTACAATGAGCAGTTCTTC.

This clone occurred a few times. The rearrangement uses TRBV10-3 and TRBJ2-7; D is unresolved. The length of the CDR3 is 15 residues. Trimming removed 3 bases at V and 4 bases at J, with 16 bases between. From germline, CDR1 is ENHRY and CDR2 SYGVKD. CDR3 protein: CAISDIATAIYEQYF. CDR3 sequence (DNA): TGTGCCATCAGTGACATCGCCACTGCGATATACGAGCAGTACTTC.

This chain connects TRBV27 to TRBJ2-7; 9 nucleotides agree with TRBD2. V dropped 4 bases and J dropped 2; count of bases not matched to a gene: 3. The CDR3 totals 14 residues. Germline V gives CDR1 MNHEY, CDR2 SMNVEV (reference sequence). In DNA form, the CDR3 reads TGTGCCAGCAGTTGGGCTAGCGGGACCTACGAGCAGTACTTC. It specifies CASSWASGTYEQYF.

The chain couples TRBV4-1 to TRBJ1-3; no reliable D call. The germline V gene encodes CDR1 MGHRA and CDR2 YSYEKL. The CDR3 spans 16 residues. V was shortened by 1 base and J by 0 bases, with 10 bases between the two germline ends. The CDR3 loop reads CASSQVGSPSGNTIYF. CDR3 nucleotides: TGCGCCAGCAGCCAAGTCGGGTCCCCCTCTGGAAACACCATATATTTT.

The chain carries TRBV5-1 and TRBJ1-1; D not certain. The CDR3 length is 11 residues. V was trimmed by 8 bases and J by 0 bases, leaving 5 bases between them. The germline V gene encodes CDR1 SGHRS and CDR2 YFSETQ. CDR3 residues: CASTVNTEAFF. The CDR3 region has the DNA TGCGCCAGTACAGTGAACACTGAAGCTTTCTTT.

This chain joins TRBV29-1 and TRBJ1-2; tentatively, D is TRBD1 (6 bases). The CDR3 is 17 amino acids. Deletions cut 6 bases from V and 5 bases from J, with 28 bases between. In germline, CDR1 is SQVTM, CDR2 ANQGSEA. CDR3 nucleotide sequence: TGCAGCGTCCCTTCGGGGGGGCGCGGTACTTTTGTGTATGGCTACACCTTC. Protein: CSVPSGGRGTFVYGYTF.

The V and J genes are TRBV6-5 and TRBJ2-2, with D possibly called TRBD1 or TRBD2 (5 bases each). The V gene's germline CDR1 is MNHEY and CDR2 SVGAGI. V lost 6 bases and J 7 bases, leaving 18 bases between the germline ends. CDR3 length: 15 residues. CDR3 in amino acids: CASRGTEFRDGELFF. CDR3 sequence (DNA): TGTGCCAGCAGGGGGACCGAATTCCGGGACGGGGAGCTGTTTTTT.

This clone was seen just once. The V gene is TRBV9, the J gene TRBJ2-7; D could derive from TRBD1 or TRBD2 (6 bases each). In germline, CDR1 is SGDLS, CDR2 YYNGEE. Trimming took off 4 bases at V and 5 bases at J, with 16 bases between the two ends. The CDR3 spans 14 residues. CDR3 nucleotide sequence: TGTGCCAGCAGCCCCGGGGGCGGCTGGGACGAGCAGTACTTC. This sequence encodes CASSPGGGWDEQYF.

The CDR3, as DNA: TGTGCCAGCAGCTTAAGTCCATCTCGGGTCCGCGAGCAGTACTTC. Encoded protein: CASSLSPSRVREQYF. The chain recombines TRBV7-9 with TRBJ2-7; D is undetermined. The germline CDR1 and CDR2 sequences are SEHNR and FQNEAQ (reference sequence). The CDR3 has 15 residues. The germline V and J ends were trimmed by 2 bases and 6 bases, with 17 bases remaining between them.

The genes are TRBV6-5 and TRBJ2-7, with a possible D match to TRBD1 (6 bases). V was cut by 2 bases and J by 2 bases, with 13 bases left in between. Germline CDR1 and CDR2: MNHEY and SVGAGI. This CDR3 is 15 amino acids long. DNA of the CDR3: TGTGCCAGCAGTTACAGCCTGACAGGAACCTACGAGCAGTACTTC. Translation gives CASSYSLTGTYEQYF.

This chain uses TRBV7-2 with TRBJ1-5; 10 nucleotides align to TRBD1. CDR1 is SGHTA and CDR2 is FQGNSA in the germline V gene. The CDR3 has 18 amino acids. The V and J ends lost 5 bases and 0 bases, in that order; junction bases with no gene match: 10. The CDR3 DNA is TGTGCCAGCAGCCCGGGGGGACAGGGGCTCAATAGCAATCAGCCCCAGCATTTT. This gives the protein CASSPGGQGLNSNQPQHF.

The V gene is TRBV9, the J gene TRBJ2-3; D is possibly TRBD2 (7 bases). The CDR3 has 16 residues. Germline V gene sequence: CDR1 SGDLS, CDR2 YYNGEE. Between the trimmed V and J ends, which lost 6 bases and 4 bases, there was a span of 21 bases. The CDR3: CASTRGSGGASDTQYF. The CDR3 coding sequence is TGTGCCAGCACCCGGGGGTCTGGGGGGGCCTCAGATACGCAGTATTTT.

The CDR3 sequence is CATSRDGAGTQYSYEQYF. Written as DNA, the CDR3 is TGTGCCACCAGCAGAGATGGAGCCGGGACACAATACTCCTACGAGCAGTACTTC. V gene TRBV15 combines with J gene TRBJ2-7, with D maybe TRBD1 (6 bases). This CDR3 region has 18 residues. Germline V CDR1 and CDR2: LNHNV, YYDKDF (reference sequence). Trimming removed 0 bases at V and 0 bases at J, with 18 bases between.

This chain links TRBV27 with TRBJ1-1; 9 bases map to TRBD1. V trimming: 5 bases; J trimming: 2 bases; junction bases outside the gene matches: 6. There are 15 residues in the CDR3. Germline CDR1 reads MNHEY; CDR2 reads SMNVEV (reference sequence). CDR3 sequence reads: CASSLTGQGNTEAFF. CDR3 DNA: TGTGCCAGCAGTCTCACGGGACAGGGTAACACTGAAGCTTTCTTT.

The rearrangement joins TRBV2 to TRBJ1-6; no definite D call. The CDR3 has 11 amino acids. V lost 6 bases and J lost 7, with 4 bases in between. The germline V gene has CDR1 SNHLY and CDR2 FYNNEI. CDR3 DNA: TGTGCCAGCAGCATCAATTCACCCCTCCACTTT. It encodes CASSINSPLHF.

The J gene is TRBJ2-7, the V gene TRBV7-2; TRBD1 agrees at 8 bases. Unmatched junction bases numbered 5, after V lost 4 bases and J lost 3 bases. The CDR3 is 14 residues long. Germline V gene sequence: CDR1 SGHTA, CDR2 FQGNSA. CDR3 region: CASSSTGQGYEQYF. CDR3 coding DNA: TGTGCCAGCAGCTCCACCGGACAGGGCTACGAGCAGTACTTC.

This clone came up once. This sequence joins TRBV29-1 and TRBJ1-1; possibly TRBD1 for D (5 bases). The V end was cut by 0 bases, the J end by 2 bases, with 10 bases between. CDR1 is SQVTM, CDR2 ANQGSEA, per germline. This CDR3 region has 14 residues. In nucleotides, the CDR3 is TGCAGCGTTGAAGATCAGGGTTTTAACACTGAAGCTTTCTTT. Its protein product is CSVEDQGFNTEAFF. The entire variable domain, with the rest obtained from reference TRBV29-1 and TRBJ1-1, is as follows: SAVISQKPSRDICQRGTSLTIQCQVDSQVTMMFWYRQQPGQSLTLIATANQGSEATYESGFVIDKFPISRPNLTFSTLTVSNMSPEDSSIYLCSVEDQGFNTEAFFGQGTRLTVV.

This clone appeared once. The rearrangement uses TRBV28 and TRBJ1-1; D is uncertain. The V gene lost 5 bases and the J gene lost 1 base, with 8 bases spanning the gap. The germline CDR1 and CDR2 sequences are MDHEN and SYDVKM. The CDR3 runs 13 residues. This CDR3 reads CASSLRANTEAFF. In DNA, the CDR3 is TGTGCCAGCAGTCTCCGGGCGAACACTGAAGCTTTCTTT.

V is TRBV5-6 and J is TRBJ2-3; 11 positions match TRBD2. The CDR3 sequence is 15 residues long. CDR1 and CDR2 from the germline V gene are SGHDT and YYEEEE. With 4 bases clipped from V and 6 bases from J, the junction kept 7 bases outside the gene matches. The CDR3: CASSGSTSGTDTQYF. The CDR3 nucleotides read TGTGCCAGCAGCGGATCGACTAGCGGGACGGATACGCAGTATTTT.

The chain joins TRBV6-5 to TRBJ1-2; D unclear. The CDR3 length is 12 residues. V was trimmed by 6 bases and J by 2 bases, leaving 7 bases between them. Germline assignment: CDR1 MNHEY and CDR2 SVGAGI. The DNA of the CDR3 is TGTGCCAGCAGCAGATCAAACTATGGCTACACCTTC. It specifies CASSRSNYGYTF.

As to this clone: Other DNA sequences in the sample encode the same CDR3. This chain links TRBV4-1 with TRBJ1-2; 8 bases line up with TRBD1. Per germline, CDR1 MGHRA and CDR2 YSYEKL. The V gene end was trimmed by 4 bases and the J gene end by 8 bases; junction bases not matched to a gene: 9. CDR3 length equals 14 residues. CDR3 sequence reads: CASSLGTGGRGYTF. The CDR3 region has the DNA TGCGCCAGCAGCCTTGGGACAGGAGGCAGGGGCTACACCTTC.

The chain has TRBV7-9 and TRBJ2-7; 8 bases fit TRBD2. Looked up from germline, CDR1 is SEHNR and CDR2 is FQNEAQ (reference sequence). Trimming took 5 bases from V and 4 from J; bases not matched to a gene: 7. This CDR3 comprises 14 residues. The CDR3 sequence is CASSPPGGQYEQYF. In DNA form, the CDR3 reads TGTGCCAGCAGCCCGCCGGGGGGGCAGTACGAGCAGTACTTC.

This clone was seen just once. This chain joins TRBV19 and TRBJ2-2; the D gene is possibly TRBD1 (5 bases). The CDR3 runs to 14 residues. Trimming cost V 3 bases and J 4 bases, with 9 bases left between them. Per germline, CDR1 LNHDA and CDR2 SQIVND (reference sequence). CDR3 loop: CASSIGARTGELFF. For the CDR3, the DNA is TGTGCCAGTAGTATTGGGGCCCGCACCGGGGAGCTGTTTTTT.